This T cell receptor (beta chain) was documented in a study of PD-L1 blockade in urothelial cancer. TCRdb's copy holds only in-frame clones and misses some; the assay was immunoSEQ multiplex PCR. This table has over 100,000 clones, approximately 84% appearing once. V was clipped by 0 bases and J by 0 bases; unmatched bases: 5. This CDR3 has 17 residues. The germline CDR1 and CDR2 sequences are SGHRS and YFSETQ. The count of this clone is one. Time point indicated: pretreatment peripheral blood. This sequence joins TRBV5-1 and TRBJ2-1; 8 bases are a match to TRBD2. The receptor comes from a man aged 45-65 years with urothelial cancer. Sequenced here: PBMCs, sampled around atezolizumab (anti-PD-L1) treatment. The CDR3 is CASSLAGGPPSYNEQFF. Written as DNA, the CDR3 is TGCGCCAGCAGCTTGGCGGGAGGGCCCCCCTCCTACAATGAGCAGTTCTTC.